The present T cell receptor (beta chain) was sequenced within a study of CD8 T cells in Susac syndrome. Random hexamers were used to reverse transcribe about 0.45 to 1 ug of RNA. TCRdb called the immunoSEQ multiplex PCR reads again in MiXCR, with one record for every CDR3 protein. The repertoire holds roughly 150,000 distinct CDR3 sequences, with about 95% as singletons. V lost 6 bases and J lost 7, with 7 bases in between. This CDR3 comprises 11 residues. The specimen sequenced was CD4+ T cells from PBMCs. The chain joins TRBV12-3 or TRBV12-4 to TRBJ2-1, with D unclear. The source is a human donor with Susac syndrome. Here the CDR3 DNA reads TGTGCCAGCAGCGATGTGAATGAGCAGTTCTTC. Translating it yields CASSDVNEQFF.